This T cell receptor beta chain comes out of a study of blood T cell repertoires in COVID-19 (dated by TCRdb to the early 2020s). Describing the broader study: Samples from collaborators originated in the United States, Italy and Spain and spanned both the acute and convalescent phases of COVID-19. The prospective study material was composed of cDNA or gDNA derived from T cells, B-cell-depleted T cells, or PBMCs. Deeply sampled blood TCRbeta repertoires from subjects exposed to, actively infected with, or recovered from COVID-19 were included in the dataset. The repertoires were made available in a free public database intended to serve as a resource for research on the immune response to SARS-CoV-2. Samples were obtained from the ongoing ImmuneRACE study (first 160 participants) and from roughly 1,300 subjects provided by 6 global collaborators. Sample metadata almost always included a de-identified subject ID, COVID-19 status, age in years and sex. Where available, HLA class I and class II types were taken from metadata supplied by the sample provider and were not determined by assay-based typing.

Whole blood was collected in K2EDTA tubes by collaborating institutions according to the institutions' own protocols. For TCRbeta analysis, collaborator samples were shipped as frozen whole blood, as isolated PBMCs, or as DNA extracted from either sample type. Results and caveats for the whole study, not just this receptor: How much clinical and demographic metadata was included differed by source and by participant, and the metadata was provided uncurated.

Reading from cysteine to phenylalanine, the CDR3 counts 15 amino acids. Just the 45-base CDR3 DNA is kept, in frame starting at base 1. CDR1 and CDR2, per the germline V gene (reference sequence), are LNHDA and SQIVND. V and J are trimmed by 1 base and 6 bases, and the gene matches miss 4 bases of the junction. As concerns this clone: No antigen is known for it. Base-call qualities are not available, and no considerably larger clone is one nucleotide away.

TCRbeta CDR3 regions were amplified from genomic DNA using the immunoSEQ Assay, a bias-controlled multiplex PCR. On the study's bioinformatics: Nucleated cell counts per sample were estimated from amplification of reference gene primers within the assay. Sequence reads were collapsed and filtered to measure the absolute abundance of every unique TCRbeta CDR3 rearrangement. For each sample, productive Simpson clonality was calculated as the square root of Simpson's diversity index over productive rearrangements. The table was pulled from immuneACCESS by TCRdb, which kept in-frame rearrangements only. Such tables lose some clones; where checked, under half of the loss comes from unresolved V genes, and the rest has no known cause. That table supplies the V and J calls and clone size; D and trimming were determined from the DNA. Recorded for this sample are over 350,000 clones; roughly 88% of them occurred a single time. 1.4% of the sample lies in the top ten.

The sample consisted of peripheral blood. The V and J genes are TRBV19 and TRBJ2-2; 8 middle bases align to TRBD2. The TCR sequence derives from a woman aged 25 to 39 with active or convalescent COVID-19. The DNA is TGTGCCAGTAGTATAGGGACTAGCTGGGCCGGGGAGCTGTTTTTT. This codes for CASSIGTSWAGELFF.